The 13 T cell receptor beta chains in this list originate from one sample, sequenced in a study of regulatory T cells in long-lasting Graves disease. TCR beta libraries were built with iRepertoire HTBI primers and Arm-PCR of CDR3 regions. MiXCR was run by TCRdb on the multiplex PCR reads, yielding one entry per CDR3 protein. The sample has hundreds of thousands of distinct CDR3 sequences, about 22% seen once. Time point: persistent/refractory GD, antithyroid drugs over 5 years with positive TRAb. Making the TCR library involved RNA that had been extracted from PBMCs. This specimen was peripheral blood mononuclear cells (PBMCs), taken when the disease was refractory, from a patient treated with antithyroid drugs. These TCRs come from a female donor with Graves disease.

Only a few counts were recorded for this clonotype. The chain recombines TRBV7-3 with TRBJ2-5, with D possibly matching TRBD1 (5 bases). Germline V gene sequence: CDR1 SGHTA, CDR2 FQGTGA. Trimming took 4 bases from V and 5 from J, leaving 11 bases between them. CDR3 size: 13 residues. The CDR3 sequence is CASSSRAGETQYF. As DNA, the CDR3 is TGTGCCAGCAGCTCTCGGGCAGGGGAGACCCAGTACTTC.

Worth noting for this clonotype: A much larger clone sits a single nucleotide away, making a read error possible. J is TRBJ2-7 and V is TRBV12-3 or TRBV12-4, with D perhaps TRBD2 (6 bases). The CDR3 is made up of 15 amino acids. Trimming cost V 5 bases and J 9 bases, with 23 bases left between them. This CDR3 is CASSPTTGLVRGQYF. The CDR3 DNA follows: TGTGCCAGCAGTCCGACGACGGGACTCGTTAGGGGGCAGTACTTC.

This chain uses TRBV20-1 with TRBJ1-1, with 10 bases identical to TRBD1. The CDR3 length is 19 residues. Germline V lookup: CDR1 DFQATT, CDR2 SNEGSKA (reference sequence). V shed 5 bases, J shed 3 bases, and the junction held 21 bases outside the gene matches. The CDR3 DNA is TGCAGTGCTTCCCGACAGGGGGCTTCCTCTTGGGCCGGGGACACTGAAGCTTTCTTT. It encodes CSASRQGASSWAGDTEAFF.

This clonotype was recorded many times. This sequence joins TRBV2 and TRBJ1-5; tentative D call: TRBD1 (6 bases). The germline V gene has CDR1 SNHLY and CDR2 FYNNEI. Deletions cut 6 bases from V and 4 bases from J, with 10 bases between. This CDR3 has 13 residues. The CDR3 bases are TGTGCCAGCAGCGATGACAGGAATCAGCCCCAGCATTTT. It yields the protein CASSDDRNQPQHF.

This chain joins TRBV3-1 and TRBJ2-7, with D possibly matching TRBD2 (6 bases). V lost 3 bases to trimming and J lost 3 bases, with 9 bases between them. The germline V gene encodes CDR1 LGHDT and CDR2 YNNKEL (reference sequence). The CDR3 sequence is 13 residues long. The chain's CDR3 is CASSHQGGYEQYF. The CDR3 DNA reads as TGTGCCAGCAGCCACCAGGGAGGCTACGAGCAGTACTTC.

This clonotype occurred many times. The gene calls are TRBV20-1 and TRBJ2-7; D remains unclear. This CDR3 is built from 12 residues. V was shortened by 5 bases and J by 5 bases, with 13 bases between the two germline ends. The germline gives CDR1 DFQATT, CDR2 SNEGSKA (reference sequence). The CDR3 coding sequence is TGCAGTGCTTCCCCCCGTGACCACGAGCAGTACTTC. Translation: CSASPRDHEQYF.

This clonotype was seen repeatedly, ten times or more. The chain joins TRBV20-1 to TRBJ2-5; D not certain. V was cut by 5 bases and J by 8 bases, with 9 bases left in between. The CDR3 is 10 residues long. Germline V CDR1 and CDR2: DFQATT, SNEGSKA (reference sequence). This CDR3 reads CSAGEFTQYF. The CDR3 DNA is TGCAGTGCTGGCGAGTTTACCCAGTACTTC.

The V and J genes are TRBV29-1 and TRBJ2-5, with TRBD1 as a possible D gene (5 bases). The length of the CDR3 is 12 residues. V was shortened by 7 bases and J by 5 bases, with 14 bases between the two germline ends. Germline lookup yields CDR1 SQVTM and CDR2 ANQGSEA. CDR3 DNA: TGCAGCGGGCAGGGAATAGGGGAGACCCAGTACTTC. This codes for CSGQGIGETQYF. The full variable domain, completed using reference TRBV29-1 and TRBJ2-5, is SAVISQKPSRDICQRGTSLTIQCQVDSQVTMMFWYRQQPGQSLTLIATANQGSEATYESGFVIDKFPISRPNLTFSTLTVSNMSPEDSSIYLCSGQGIGETQYFGPGTRLLVL.

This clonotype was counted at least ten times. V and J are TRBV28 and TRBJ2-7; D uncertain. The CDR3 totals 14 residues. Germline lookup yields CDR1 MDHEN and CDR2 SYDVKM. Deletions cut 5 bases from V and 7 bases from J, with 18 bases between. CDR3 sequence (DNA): TGTGCCAGCAGTACCGTTTATAAACCAGGAGAGCAGTACTTC. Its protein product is CASSTVYKPGEQYF.

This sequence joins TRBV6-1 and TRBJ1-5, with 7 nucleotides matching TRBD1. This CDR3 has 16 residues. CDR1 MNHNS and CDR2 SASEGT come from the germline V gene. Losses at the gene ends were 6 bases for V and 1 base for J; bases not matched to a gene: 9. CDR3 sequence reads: CASSLRDSWSNQPQHF. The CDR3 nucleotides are TGTGCCAGCAGCCTCAGGGACAGTTGGAGCAATCAGCCCCAGCATTTT.

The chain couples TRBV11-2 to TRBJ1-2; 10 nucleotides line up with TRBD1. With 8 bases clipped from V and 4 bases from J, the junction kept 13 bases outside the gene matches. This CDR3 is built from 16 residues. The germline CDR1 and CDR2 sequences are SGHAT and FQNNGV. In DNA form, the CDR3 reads TGTGCCAGCCGACGTGGTAGGGGACAGGGGTTCTATGGCTACACCTTC. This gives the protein CASRRGRGQGFYGYTF. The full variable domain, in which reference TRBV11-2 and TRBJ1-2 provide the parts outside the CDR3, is EAGVAQSPRYKIIEKRQSVAFWCNPISGHATLYWYQQILGQGPKLLIQFQNNGVVDDSQLPKDRFSAERLKGVDSTLKIQPAKLEDSAVYLCASRRGRGQGFYGYTFGSGTRLTVV.

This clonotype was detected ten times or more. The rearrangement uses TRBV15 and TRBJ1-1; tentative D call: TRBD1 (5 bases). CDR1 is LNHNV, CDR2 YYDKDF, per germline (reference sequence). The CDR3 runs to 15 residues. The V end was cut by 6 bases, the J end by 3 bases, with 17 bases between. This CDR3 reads CATRRFGGGDTEAFF. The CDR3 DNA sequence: TGTGCCACCAGACGCTTCGGGGGGGGGGACACTGAAGCTTTCTTT.

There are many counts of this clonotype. This chain's CDR3 is CASLSRGQETQYF. The CDR3 nucleotides read TGTGCCAGCCTGTCCCGGGGGCAAGAGACCCAGTACTTC. The V and J genes are TRBV2 and TRBJ2-5; D perhaps matches TRBD2 (6 bases). CDR3 length: 13 residues. The germline V gene encodes CDR1 SNHLY and CDR2 FYNNEI. Trimming removed 8 bases at V and 2 bases at J, with 12 bases between.